One and the same sample provided the 8 T cell receptor beta chains below, sequenced in a study of blood T cell repertoires in COVID-19 (dated by TCRdb to the early 2020s). Library preparation was by the immunoSEQ multiplex PCR assay. Sourced from immuneACCESS, this table was stored by TCRdb with only in-frame sequences that have V and J called. A share of the clones is absent; for the studies checked, an unresolved V gene accounts for under half, and the remainder has no known explanation. A total of 100,000 to 150,000 clones appear in this sample, approximately 88% of them only once. The top ten constitute approximately 10% of the sample. Sequenced input: peripheral blood. Every receptor here comes from a man in his fifties with acute or convalescent COVID-19.

The chain combines TRBV6-5 with TRBJ1-1, with TRBD1 matching over 7 bases. V trimming: 2 bases; J trimming: 1 base; junction bases outside the gene matches: 7. CDR1 is MNHEY and CDR2 is SVGAGI in the germline V gene. The CDR3 loop spans 16 amino acids. CDR3 sequence reads: CASSYGPGTANTEAFF. In DNA, the CDR3 is TGTGCCAGCAGTTACGGACCCGGGACAGCGAACACTGAAGCTTTCTTT.

The rearrangement links TRBV9 to TRBJ2-3; D perhaps matches TRBD2 (6 bases). Trimming stripped 4 bases from V and 2 bases from J, with 11 bases between. This CDR3 region has 14 residues. CDR1 and CDR2 from the germline V gene are SGDLS and YYNGEE. CDR3: CASSSRDFTDTQYF. CDR3 nucleotide sequence: TGTGCCAGCAGCTCGAGGGACTTCACAGATACGCAGTATTTT.

The chain recombines TRBV18 with TRBJ2-5, with 11 bases matching TRBD2. V shed 3 bases and J 0 bases; nucleotides not matched to a gene: 9. This CDR3 spans 18 amino acids. Looked up from germline, CDR1 is KGHSH and CDR2 is LQKENI. In nucleotides, the CDR3 is TGTGCCAGCTCACCCCCAACCGGGACTAGCGGTAACCAAGAGACCCAGTACTTC. Its translation: CASSPPTGTSGNQETQYF.

This clone was counted once. This chain joins TRBV9 and TRBJ2-4, with a possible D match to TRBD2 (5 bases). V gave up 0 bases and J gave up 8 bases, with 12 bases separating them. From germline, CDR1 is SGDLS and CDR2 YYNGEE. This CDR3 spans 14 amino acids. The CDR3, as DNA: TGTGCCAGCAGCGTAGAGGGTAGCGATGACATTCAGTACTTC. Translated: CASSVEGSDDIQYF. Supplemented by reference TRBV9 and TRBJ2-4, the full variable domain reads DSGVTQTPKHLITATGQRVTLRCSPRSGDLSVYWYQQSLDQGLQFLIQYYNGEERAKGNILERFSAQQFPDLHSELNLSSLELGDSALYFCASSVEGSDDIQYFGAGTRLSVL.

This clone was found a few times. The chain joins TRBV12-5 to TRBJ1-4; 7 bases align to TRBD1. After removal of 2 bases from V and 5 bases from J, the junction contained 5 bases not matched to a gene. The CDR3 loop spans 15 amino acids. CDR1 and CDR2 from the germline V gene are LGHNT and FRNRAP. In DNA form, the CDR3 reads TGTGCTAGTGGTTTGTGGGACAGTGAAAATGAAAAACTGTTTTTT. Encoded protein: CASGLWDSENEKLFF.

The rearrangement joins TRBV28 to TRBJ2-3; D uncertain. Between the trimmed V and J ends, which lost 8 bases and 0 bases, there was a span of 9 bases. The CDR3 runs 13 residues. CDR1 and CDR2 (germline): MDHEN, SYDVKM. In DNA form, the CDR3 reads TGTGCCAGCGGAGCAGCTAGCACAGATACGCAGTATTTT. This sequence encodes CASGAASTDTQYF. The full variable domain, its missing parts supplied by reference TRBV28 and TRBJ2-3, is DVKVTQSSRYLVKRTGEKVFLECVQDMDHENMFWYRQDPGLGLRLIYFSYDVKMKEKGDIPEGYSVSREKKERFSLILESASTNQTSMYLCASGAASTDTQYFGPGTRLTVL.

The chain is built from TRBV19 and TRBJ1-2; 8 bases agree with TRBD1. CDR1 and CDR2 (germline): LNHDA, SQIVND (reference sequence). The trim removed 4 bases at V and 2 bases at J, leaving 6 bases unmatched. The CDR3 sequence is 15 residues long. In nucleotides, the CDR3 is TGTGCCAGTAGTAGGTCGACAGGGGTAAACTATGGCTACACCTTC. Residues: CASSRSTGVNYGYTF.

This rearrangement joins TRBV29-1 to TRBJ2-3; 8 positions agree with TRBD2. Losses at the gene ends were 3 bases for V and 2 bases for J; bases not matched to a gene: 10. This CDR3 spans 16 amino acids. Germline V gene sequence: CDR1 SQVTM, CDR2 ANQGSEA. CDR3 amino acids: CSVDNPAGALTDTQYF. CDR3 nucleotide sequence: TGCAGCGTTGATAATCCAGCGGGGGCCCTCACAGATACGCAGTATTTT.